This entry lists 30 T cell receptor beta chains sequenced from one sample in a study of cytotoxic CD8 clonotypes in ibrutinib-treated CLL. Some clones are missing from TCRdb's copy, which holds only in-frame ones; the method was immunoSEQ multiplex PCR. The table includes 110,000 to 150,000 clones, approximately 90% detected once. The sequenced sample was PBMCs, obtained after 12 months of ibrutinib treatment. The receptors stem from a human donor with chronic lymphocytic leukemia.

This chain uses TRBV15 with TRBJ2-5, with a tentative D call TRBD2 (6 bases). This CDR3 spans 15 amino acids. Germline CDR1 reads LNHNV; CDR2 reads YYDKDF (reference sequence). The ends were cut back, 1 base at V and 4 bases at J, with 13 bases in the middle. The CDR3 spells CATSRVRETVETQYF. The CDR3 DNA reads TGTGCCACCAGCAGAGTACGGGAGACGGTAGAGACCCAGTACTTC.

The J gene is TRBJ2-3, the V gene TRBV19; D uncertain. Germline V gene sequence: CDR1 LNHDA, CDR2 SQIVND (reference sequence). This CDR3 region has 12 residues. V lost 9 bases and J lost 2, with 9 bases in between. CDR3 amino acids: CASRDTTDTQYF. The CDR3 coding sequence is TGTGCCAGCCGTGACACCACAGATACGCAGTATTTT.

Written as DNA, the CDR3 is TGCAGCGCCGCCATACAGGAACTGGGCGAGCAGTTCTTC. This codes for CSAAIQELGEQFF. The rearrangement links TRBV29-1 to TRBJ2-1, with D possibly matching TRBD1 (5 bases). The V gene's germline CDR1 is SQVTM and CDR2 ANQGSEA. Deletions cut 7 bases from V and 10 bases from J, with 20 bases between. The CDR3 is 13 residues long.

The rearrangement links TRBV7-3 to TRBJ2-7; D gene ambiguous. This CDR3 is built from 12 residues. V was cut by 6 bases and J by 6 bases, with 12 bases left in between. Germline CDR1 SGHTA, CDR2 FQGTGA. The chain's CDR3 is CASSLGNGEQYF. The CDR3 DNA sequence: TGTGCCAGCAGTTTAGGGAATGGCGAGCAGTACTTC.

The CDR3 loop reads CASSLAIAGNEQFF. Here the CDR3 DNA reads TGCGCCAGCAGCTTGGCCATTGCGGGCAATGAGCAGTTCTTC. The gene calls are TRBV5-1 and TRBJ2-1; D is possibly TRBD2 (5 bases). The CDR3 totals 14 residues. V dropped 0 bases and J dropped 6 bases, with 10 bases sitting between them. Per the germline V gene, CDR1 is SGHRS and CDR2 is YFSETQ.

The rearrangement links TRBV11-2 to TRBJ2-1; a possible D gene is TRBD2 (6 bases). Germline-derived CDR1 and CDR2 are SGHAT and FQNNGV. CDR3 length equals 15 residues. Deletions cut 5 bases from V and 6 bases from J, with 17 bases between. The CDR3 loop reads CASSQMWGEGNEQFF. DNA of the CDR3: TGTGCCAGCAGCCAGATGTGGGGGGAAGGCAATGAGCAGTTCTTC.

This clone occurred once. The genes are TRBV5-4 and TRBJ2-5, with 7 bases matching TRBD2. This CDR3 comprises 15 residues. The V segment lost 4 bases and the J segment 2 bases; nucleotides outside the gene matches: 8. Per germline, CDR1 SGHNT and CDR2 YYREEE (reference sequence). CDR3 loop: CASSRDYSVQETQYF. The CDR3 nucleotides read TGTGCCAGCAGCCGGGACTATTCCGTTCAAGAGACCCAGTACTTC. Based on the CDR3 plus reference TRBV5-4 and TRBJ2-5, the full variable domain is ETGVTQSPTHLIKTRGQQVTLRCSSQSGHNTVSWYQQALGQGPQFIFQYYREEENGRGNFPPRFSGLQFPNYSSELNVNALELDDSALYLCASSRDYSVQETQYFGPGTRLLVL.

V and J are TRBV5-4 and TRBJ1-5; 7 bases are shared with TRBD1. Per germline, CDR1 SGHNT and CDR2 YYREEE (reference sequence). V was pared by 2 bases and J by 8 bases, with 1 base of the junction left unmatched. This CDR3 is built from 12 residues. The CDR3 is CASSFDREPQHF. The CDR3 DNA reads as TGTGCCAGCAGCTTTGACAGGGAGCCCCAGCATTTT.

The chain combines TRBV2 with TRBJ1-5; D gene uncertain. V was pared by 5 bases and J by 5 bases, with 16 bases between. Germline values: CDR1 SNHLY, CDR2 FYNNEI. The CDR3 is 15 amino acids. The CDR3 is CASSPRVIADQPQHF. In DNA, the CDR3 is TGTGCCAGCAGTCCAAGGGTTATCGCTGATCAGCCCCAGCATTTT.

The rearrangement uses TRBV21-1 and TRBJ2-5; no check of the table's D call, TRBD1, against the DNA was made. TRBV21-1 corresponds to a pseudogene. CDR3 length: 15 residues. The CDR3 sequence: CASSKGGTGLETQYF. The CDR3 region has the DNA TGTGCCAGCAGCAAAGGAGGGACAGGGTTAGAGACCCAGTACTTC.

This clone was counted once. V is TRBV29-1 and J is TRBJ2-5; 12 bases align to TRBD2. Germline CDR1 reads SQVTM; CDR2 reads ANQGSEA. This CDR3 has 17 residues. V dropped 2 bases and J dropped 5; count of bases not matched to a gene: 12. The CDR3 spells CSVERTSGAVPWETQYF. The CDR3 bases are TGCAGCGTTGAAAGGACTAGCGGGGCGGTGCCCTGGGAGACCCAGTACTTC.

This rearrangement joins TRBV4-1 to TRBJ2-7, with D unclear. Germline lookup yields CDR1 MGHRA and CDR2 YSYEKL. The length of the CDR3 is 15 residues. V was shortened by 0 bases and J by 0 bases, with 9 bases between the two germline ends. This CDR3 is CASSQEALPSYEQYF. In DNA, the CDR3 is TGCGCCAGCAGCCAAGAGGCACTTCCCTCCTACGAGCAGTACTTC.

This clone has just one count. This sequence joins TRBV27 and TRBJ2-1, with TRBD1 matching 8 bases. Germline assignment: CDR1 MNHEY and CDR2 SMNVEV (reference sequence). The CDR3 has 15 amino acids. With 1 base clipped from V and 7 bases from J, the junction kept 6 bases outside the gene matches. CDR3 loop: CASSLWGQVGNEQFF. The CDR3 DNA reads as TGTGCCAGCAGTTTATGGGGACAGGTTGGGAATGAGCAGTTCTTC.

The rearrangement joins TRBV27 to TRBJ1-4; weak D call: TRBD1 (5 bases). Germline CDR1 MNHEY, CDR2 SMNVEV (reference sequence). This CDR3 comprises 16 residues. Trimming took off 2 bases at V and 7 bases at J, with 17 bases between the two ends. Here the CDR3 reads CASSLDTSKGVEKLFF. The CDR3 bases are TGTGCCAGCAGTTTAGACACATCAAAAGGGGTTGAAAAACTGTTTTTT.

The chain recombines TRBV21-1 with TRBJ1-1. TRBV21-1 has pseudogene status. This CDR3 contains 16 residues. CDR3 coding DNA: TGTGCCAGCAGCAAAGAGTCCGGGCCGTTGAACACTGAAGCTTTCTTT. Its protein product is CASSKESGPLNTEAFF.

The chain carries TRBV6-5 and TRBJ1-2; no clear D gene. The CDR3 loop spans 12 amino acids. With 3 bases removed from V and 6 bases from J, the gap between germline ends came to 8 bases. Germline V gene data show CDR1 as MNHEY and CDR2 as SVGAGI. In DNA, the CDR3 is TGTGCCAGCAGTTATGCAGGAGATGGCTACACCTTC. Protein product: CASSYAGDGYTF.

The chain couples TRBV29-1 to TRBJ1-2; possible D gene TRBD1, 5 bases. The V end was cut by 3 bases, the J end by 4 bases, with 9 bases between. This CDR3 spans 12 amino acids. Germline V gene sequence: CDR1 SQVTM, CDR2 ANQGSEA. Here the CDR3 reads CSVDRGRYGYTF. In DNA form, the CDR3 reads TGCAGCGTTGATAGGGGTCGCTATGGCTACACCTTC.

This clone appeared a single time. The sample holds other DNA sequences that translate to the same CDR3. The V call is TRBV27, the J call TRBJ1-1; D is undetermined. V gave up 3 bases and J gave up 1 base, with 6 bases separating them. The CDR3 is 13 residues long. Germline-derived CDR1 and CDR2 are MNHEY and SMNVEV (reference sequence). As DNA, the CDR3 is TGTGCCAGCAGTTTCAACGGGAACACTGAAGCTTTCTTT. Its protein is CASSFNGNTEAFF.

The chain links TRBV7-2 to TRBJ2-7, with no clear D. V was trimmed by 5 bases and J by 7 bases, leaving 12 bases between them. CDR1 and CDR2 from the germline V gene are SGHTA and FQGNSA. The CDR3 spans 12 residues. The CDR3 nucleotides read TGTGCCAGCAGCCCCTCTGGGCGGGAGCAGTACTTC. Translated, it gives CASSPSGREQYF.

The V call is TRBV28, the J call TRBJ2-5; TRBD2 might be the D (6 bases). This CDR3 is built from 15 residues. Looked up from germline, CDR1 is MDHEN and CDR2 is SYDVKM. Trimming removed 3 bases from V and 5 bases from J, with 16 bases in between. CDR3 DNA sequence: TGTGCCAGCAGTTTGGCCGGGACTTCAGAGGAGACCCAGTACTTC. Translating it yields CASSLAGTSEETQYF.

The J gene is TRBJ2-1, the V gene TRBV5-4; the match to TRBD2 covers 13 bases. Germline V gives CDR1 SGHNT, CDR2 YYREEE (reference sequence). CDR3 length equals 16 residues. The V and J ends lost 0 bases and 9 bases, in that order; junction bases with no gene match: 6. CDR3 in DNA: TGTGCCAGCAGCTTGGACGGGACTAGCGGGATGGGTGAGCAGTTCTTC. Protein product: CASSLDGTSGMGEQFF. The complete variable domain, with remaining parts taken from reference TRBV5-4 and TRBJ2-1, reads ETGVTQSPTHLIKTRGQQVTLRCSSQSGHNTVSWYQQALGQGPQFIFQYYREEENGRGNFPPRFSGLQFPNYSSELNVNALELDDSALYLCASSLDGTSGMGEQFFGPGTRLTVL.

Only one count was recorded for this clone. This sequence joins TRBV6-4 and TRBJ2-3; D might be TRBD2 (5 bases). Germline V CDR1 and CDR2: MRHNA, SNTAGT. Trimming removed 4 bases at V and 4 bases at J, with 9 bases between. This CDR3 region has 13 residues. The CDR3 region is CASSAKLADTQYF. In DNA, the CDR3 is TGTGCCAGCAGTGCTAAACTAGCAGATACGCAGTATTTT.

The chain carries TRBV6-4 and TRBJ2-1; 7 bases agree with TRBD2. Per germline, CDR1 MRHNA and CDR2 SNTAGT. This CDR3 is 15 amino acids long. Trimming at V came to 3 bases and at J to 2 bases, leaving 4 bases not matched to a gene. The CDR3 loop is CASSDVTSPYNEQFF. The CDR3 DNA reads as TGTGCCAGCAGTGATGTGACTAGCCCCTACAATGAGCAGTTCTTC.

The CDR3 region is CASSLVVPNIQYF. The CDR3 coding sequence is TGTGCCAGCAGCTTAGTAGTGCCAAACATTCAGTACTTC. The V call is TRBV7-9, the J call TRBJ2-4; no reliable D call. This CDR3 is 13 amino acids long. The V and J ends lost 1 base and 6 bases respectively, with 7 bases between them. Germline CDR1 is SEHNR and CDR2 is FQNEAQ (reference sequence).

The rearrangement joins TRBV6-1 to TRBJ1-3; TRBD1 might be the D (6 bases). Trimming pared 7 bases from V and 0 bases from J, leaving 13 bases between. Per the germline V gene, CDR1 is MNHNS and CDR2 is SASEGT. The CDR3 is 15 residues long. This chain's CDR3 is CASTPDSNSGNTIYF. The CDR3 DNA reads as TGTGCCAGCACCCCGGACAGTAACTCTGGAAACACCATATATTTT.

The chain joins TRBV10-3 to TRBJ1-5; TRBD1 aligns across 9 bases. Per germline, CDR1 ENHRY and CDR2 SYGVKD. The CDR3 extends over 14 amino acids. The J segment lost 7 bases and the V segment lost 10 bases, leaving 11 bases of the junction unmatched. DNA of the CDR3: TGTGCCAACAATCCGGGACAGGGAGGCCAGCCCCAGCATTTT. Translating gives CANNPGQGGQPQHF.

The genes are TRBV28 and TRBJ1-5; D perhaps matches TRBD1 (5 bases). There are 17 residues in the CDR3. From germline, CDR1 is MDHEN and CDR2 SYDVKM. Between the trimmed V and J ends, which lost 3 bases and 7 bases, there was a span of 22 bases. CDR3 in DNA: TGTGCCAGCAGTTTTCAGGCCGTCGGGGGTCCAAGACAGCCCCAGCATTTT. Translation: CASSFQAVGGPRQPQHF.

The rearrangement links TRBV19 to TRBJ2-5; a possible D gene is TRBD2 (5 bases). Trimming took off 5 bases at V and 5 bases at J, with 18 bases between the two ends. Germline V gives CDR1 LNHDA, CDR2 SQIVND (reference sequence). The CDR3 contains 15 residues. The CDR3 DNA is TGTGCCAGTAGTCGAGGTGAGGGTTCTCAGGAGACCCAGTACTTC. The encoded protein is CASSRGEGSQETQYF.

The chain has TRBV28 and TRBJ1-5; D is perhaps TRBD1 (5 bases). The V gene lost 3 bases and the J gene lost 7 bases, with 16 bases spanning the gap. CDR3 length equals 15 residues. The germline CDR1 and CDR2 sequences are MDHEN and SYDVKM. For the CDR3, the DNA is TGTGCCAGCAGTTTTAGAGGGACCCCAAACCAGCCCCAGCATTTT. This encodes CASSFRGTPNQPQHF.

The chain links TRBV7-2 to TRBJ2-7; tentatively, D is TRBD1 (5 bases). The CDR3 sequence is 13 residues long. Trimming cost V 2 bases and J 4 bases, with 9 bases left between them. CDR1 and CDR2 from the germline V gene are SGHTA and FQGNSA. CDR3 loop: CASSLPRAYEQYF. The DNA for the CDR3 is TGTGCCAGCAGCTTACCCAGGGCGTACGAGCAGTACTTC. The full variable domain, its missing parts supplied by reference TRBV7-2 and TRBJ2-7, is GAGVSQSPSNKVTEKGKDVELRCDPISGHTALYWYRQSLGQGLEFLIYFQGNSAPDKSGLPSDRFSAERTGGSVSTLTIQRTQQEDSAVYLCASSLPRAYEQYFGPGTRLTVT.